These T cell receptor beta chains were read from a single sample in a study of blood T cells in healthy people across ages. Each CDR3 protein is one row after TCRdb ran MiXCR on the 5' RACE reads. The sample lists roughly 900,000 distinct CDR3 sequences, about 28% seen once, with roughly 17% in the top ten. The material sequenced was blood. The source of these receptors is a woman of 80 years or more in good health. Both conserved end residues are part of each CDR3. D genes are given only for firm matches. A row's size may be missing; if present it is once, few, many or a size class.

J gene,D gene,V gene,clone size,CDR3 DNA,CDR3 protein
TRBJ2-7,TRBD1,TRBV20-1,once,TGCAGTGCTCCGAAACTACAAGGGACAGGGGAGTACGAGCAGTACTTC,CSAPKLQGTGEYEQYF
TRBJ1-5,.,TRBV3-1,many,TGTGCCAGCAGCCAAGGTGGATCCCAGCATTTT,CASSQGGSQHF
TRBJ2-5,.,TRBV5-4,.,TGTGCCAGCAGCTTAAGCCCAAGCCAAGAGACCCAGTACTTC,CASSLSPSQETQYF
TRBJ2-5,TRBD1,TRBV12-3/TRBV12-4,.,TGTGCCAGCAGTCCTGTCCGTCGGACAGGAGTGAATGAGCAGTACTTC,CASSPVRRTGVNEQYF
TRBJ2-7,TRBD1,TRBV5-1,.,TGCGCCAGCAGCATCGACAGGGATCTCTACGAGCAGTACTTC,CASSIDRDLYEQYF
TRBJ2-7,TRBD1,TRBV12-3/TRBV12-4,many,TGTGCCAGCAGGTCGACAGGGAGCTCCTACGAGCAGTACTTC,CASRSTGSSYEQYF
TRBJ2-1,TRBD2,TRBV5-1,few,TGCGCCAGCAGCTTTCCTGGGGGGGGGAACAATGAGCAGTTCTTC,CASSFPGGGNNEQFF
TRBJ1-1,.,TRBV7-2,.,TGTGCCAGCAGCTCTTTTTACAGGGATGGGAACACTGAAGCTTTCTTT,CASSSFYRDGNTEAFF
TRBJ1-2,.,TRBV6-1,many,TGTGCCAGCAGGGAGGGATCCGGGACCCTGGGCGGCTACACCTTC,CASREGSGTLGGYTF
TRBJ2-1,.,TRBV9,few,TGTGCCAGCAGCGTAGAAGGGATCCCGAGCTATGAGCAGTTCTTC,CASSVEGIPSYEQFF
TRBJ2-5,TRBD1,TRBV6-5,many,TGTGCCAGCAGTTACCTCGGGACAGGGACACAAGAGACCCAGTACTTC,CASSYLGTGTQETQYF
TRBJ1-2,TRBD1,TRBV4-3,many,TGCGCCAGCAGCCAAACTGACAGGGAGGACGGCTACACCTTC,CASSQTDREDGYTF
TRBJ1-1,TRBD1,TRBV7-8,.,TGTGCCAGCAGCGGAAGGACAGGGGGCCGGACTGAAGCTTTCTTT,CASSGRTGGRTEAFF
TRBJ2-1,.,TRBV6-1,many,TGTGCCAGCAGTGAACTGGGGCAGGGCCACTACAATGAGCAGTTCTTC,CASSELGQGHYNEQFF
TRBJ1-4,TRBD1,TRBV27,.,TGTGCCAGCAGTAGACAGGGCCACCAAAATGAAAAACTGTTTTTT,CASSRQGHQNEKLFF
TRBJ2-5,.,TRBV7-6,many,TGTGCCAGCAGCTTAGATGCCCTCCCGGAGACCCAGTACTTC,CASSLDALPETQYF
TRBJ2-1,.,TRBV20-1,many,TGCAGTGCTAGGCCCCCGGTCGTAAATGAGCAGTTCTTC,CSARPPVVNEQFF
TRBJ2-5,.,TRBV7-2,.,TGTGCCAGCAGCTTAACTCAGATGGAGACCCAGTACTTC,CASSLTQMETQYF
TRBJ1-1,.,TRBV19,.,TGTGCCAGTAGTATGAGGGAGGGAAACACTGAAGCTTTCTTT,CASSMREGNTEAFF
TRBJ1-4,TRBD1,TRBV6-1,once,TGTGCCAGCAGTAAGACAGGGAGTAATGAAAAACGGTTTTTT,CASSKTGSNEKRFF
TRBJ2-1,.,TRBV11-2,once,TGTGCCAGCAGCTTTCGTGGGTGCTCCTACAATGAGCAGTTCTTC,CASSFRGCSYNEQFF
TRBJ1-1,.,TRBV7-2,many,TGTGCCAGCACCAAAAAGACAGGTTTGAACACTGAAGCTTTCTTT,CASTKKTGLNTEAFF
TRBJ2-3,.,TRBV20-1,many,TGCAGTGCTCAAGTAGGAAGCACAGATACGCAGTATTTT,CSAQVGSTDTQYF